The 3 T cell receptor beta chains listed next were all sequenced from one sample in a study of blood T cell repertoires in COVID-19 (dated by TCRdb to 2018 to 2021). Receptor amplification or capture employed the immunoSEQ multiplex PCR assay. Imported from immuneACCESS, the table was reduced by TCRdb to in-frame sequences with V and J called. These copies leave out some clones; in studies compared against another copy, an unresolved V gene accounts for under half, and the cause of the remainder is not known. This sample lists 100,000 to 150,000 clones; almost 80% were detected once. The ten largest account for 20% to 25% of the sample. The sequencing input was peripheral blood. The source of these receptors is a human donor in a cohort sampled during active COVID-19.

The V call is TRBV2, the J call TRBJ1-5, with 9 bases lining up with TRBD1. V lost 4 bases and J lost 6; bases outside the gene matches: 4. The CDR3 loop spans 14 amino acids. CDR1 and CDR2 from the germline V gene are SNHLY and FYNNEI. CDR3 DNA: TGTGCCAGCAGTGGGACAGGGGAATTTCAGCCCCAGCATTTT. This sequence encodes CASSGTGEFQPQHF.

The rearrangement joins TRBV24-1 to TRBJ2-3; D remains unclear. With 4 bases removed from V and 2 bases from J, the gap between germline ends came to 9 bases. The CDR3 consists of 14 residues. Per the germline V gene, CDR1 is KGHDR and CDR2 is SFDVKD. CDR3 amino acids: CATSDLLSTDTQYF. CDR3 nucleotides: TGTGCCACCAGTGACCTCCTTTCCACAGATACGCAGTATTTT.

The chain combines TRBV24-1 with TRBJ2-7, with 13 bases lining up with TRBD2. This CDR3 is built from 17 residues. V gave up 2 bases and J gave up 6 bases; unmatched junction bases: 9. The germline V gene encodes CDR1 KGHDR and CDR2 SFDVKD. The DNA of the CDR3 is TGTGCCACCAGTGATTCCGGACTAGCGGGAGCCGCCCGCGAGCAGTACTTC. It translates to CATSDSGLAGAAREQYF.